Included here is one T cell receptor beta chain sequence, with context. Its antigen is currently unknown. Trimming took off 0 bases at V and 4 bases at J, with 16 bases between the two ends. The CDR3 consists of 17 residues. From germline, CDR1 is KGHSH and CDR2 LQKENI. This sample was included in a study of shared clonotypes between healthy human individuals. Overall study context: Per-donor plates numbered three CD4 naive, three CD4 memory, two CD8 naive and one CD8 memory. Study-wide points: The study found about 5% of naive CD4 clonotypes shared across four donors.

Sequencing used immunoSEQ multiplex PCR; TCRdb keeps in-frame clones, though not all of them. There are about 1.1 million clones in the sample; 75% to 80% occur only once, and more than 0.5% lies in the top ten. Input material: memory CD4+ T cells from PBMCs. Subset here: CD45RA-negative fraction. This chain joins TRBV18 and TRBJ1-3; D remains ambiguous. The source of this sequence is a man aged 18 to 30 in good health. Some clones in this sample may be carry-over from other donors' samples. CDR3 amino acids: CASSPPAQGMGGNTIYF. In DNA, the CDR3 is TGTGCCAGCTCACCACCGGCTCAAGGGATGGGAGGAAACACCATATATTTT.